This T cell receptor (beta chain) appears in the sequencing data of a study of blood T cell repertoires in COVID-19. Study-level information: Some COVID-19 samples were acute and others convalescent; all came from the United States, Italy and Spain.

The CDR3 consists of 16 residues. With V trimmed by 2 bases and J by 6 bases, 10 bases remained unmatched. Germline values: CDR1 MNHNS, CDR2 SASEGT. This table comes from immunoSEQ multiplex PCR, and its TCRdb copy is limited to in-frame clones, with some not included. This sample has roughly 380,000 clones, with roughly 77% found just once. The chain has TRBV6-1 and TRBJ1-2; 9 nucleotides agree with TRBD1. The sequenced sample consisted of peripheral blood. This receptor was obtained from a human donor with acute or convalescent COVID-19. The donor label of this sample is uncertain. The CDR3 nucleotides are TGTGCCAGCAGTGAACCCCACAGGGGGCATGCGGATGGCTACACCTTC. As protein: CASSEPHRGHADGYTF.